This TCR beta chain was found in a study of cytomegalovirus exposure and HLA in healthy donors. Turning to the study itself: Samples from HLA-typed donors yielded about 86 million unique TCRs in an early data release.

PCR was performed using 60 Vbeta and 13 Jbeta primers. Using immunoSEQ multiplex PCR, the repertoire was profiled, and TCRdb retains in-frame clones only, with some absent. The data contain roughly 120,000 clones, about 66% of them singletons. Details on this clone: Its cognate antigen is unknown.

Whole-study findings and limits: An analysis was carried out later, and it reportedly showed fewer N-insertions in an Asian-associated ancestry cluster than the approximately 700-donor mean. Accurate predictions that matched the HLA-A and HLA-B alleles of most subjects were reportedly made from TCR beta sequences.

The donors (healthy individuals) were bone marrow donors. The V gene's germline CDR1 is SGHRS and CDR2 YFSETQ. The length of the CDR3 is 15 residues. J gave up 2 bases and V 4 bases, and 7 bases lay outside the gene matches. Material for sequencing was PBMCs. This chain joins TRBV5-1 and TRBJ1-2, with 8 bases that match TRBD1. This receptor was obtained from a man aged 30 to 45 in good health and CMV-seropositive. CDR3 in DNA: TGCGCCAGCAGCGGGCAGGGGGCTGGGAACTATGGCTACACCTTC. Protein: CASSGQGAGNYGYTF.